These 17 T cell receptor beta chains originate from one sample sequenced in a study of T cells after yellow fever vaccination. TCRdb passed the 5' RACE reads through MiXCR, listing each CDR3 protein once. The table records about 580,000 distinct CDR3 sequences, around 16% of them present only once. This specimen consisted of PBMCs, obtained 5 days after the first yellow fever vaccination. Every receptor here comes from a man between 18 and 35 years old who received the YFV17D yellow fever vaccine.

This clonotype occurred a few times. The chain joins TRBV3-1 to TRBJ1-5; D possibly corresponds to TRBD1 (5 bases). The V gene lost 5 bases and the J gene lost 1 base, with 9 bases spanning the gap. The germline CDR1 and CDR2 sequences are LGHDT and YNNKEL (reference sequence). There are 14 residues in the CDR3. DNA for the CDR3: TGTGCCAGCAGCGGGGCAACAAGCAATCAGCCCCAGCATTTT. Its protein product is CASSGATSNQPQHF.

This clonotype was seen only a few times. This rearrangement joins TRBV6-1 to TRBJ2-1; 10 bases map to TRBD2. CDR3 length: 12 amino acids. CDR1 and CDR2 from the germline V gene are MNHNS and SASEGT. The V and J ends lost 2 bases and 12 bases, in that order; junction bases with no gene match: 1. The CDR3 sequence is CASSELAGGQFF. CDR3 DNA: TGTGCCAGCAGTGAATTAGCGGGGGGGCAGTTCTTC.

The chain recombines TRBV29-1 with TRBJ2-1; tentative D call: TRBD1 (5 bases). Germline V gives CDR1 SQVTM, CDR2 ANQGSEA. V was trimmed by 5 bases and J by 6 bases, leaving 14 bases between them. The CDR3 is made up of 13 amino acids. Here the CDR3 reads CSVRNTGFNEQFF. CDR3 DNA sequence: TGCAGCGTTCGGAACACAGGATTCAATGAGCAGTTCTTC.

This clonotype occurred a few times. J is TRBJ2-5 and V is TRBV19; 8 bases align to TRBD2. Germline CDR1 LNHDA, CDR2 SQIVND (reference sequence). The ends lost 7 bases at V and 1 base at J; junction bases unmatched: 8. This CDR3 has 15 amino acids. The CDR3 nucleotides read TGTGCCAGTACCCGGGCGGGGGGCATCCAAGAGACCCAGTACTTC. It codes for CASTRAGGIQETQYF. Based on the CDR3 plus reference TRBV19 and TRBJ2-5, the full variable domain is DGGITQSPKYLFRKEGQNVTLSCEQNLNHDAMYWYRQDPGQGLRLIYYSQIVNDFQKGDIAEGYSVSREKKESFPLTVTSAQKNPTAFYLCASTRAGGIQETQYFGPGTRLLVL.

The CDR3 protein is CASSPTDFSQETQYF. DNA of the CDR3: TGTGCCAGCAGTCCTACGGACTTTTCCCAAGAGACCCAGTACTTC. J is TRBJ2-5 and V is TRBV12-3 or TRBV12-4; D might be TRBD2 (5 bases). The length of the CDR3 is 15 residues. V gave up 5 bases and J gave up 1 base, with 14 bases separating them.

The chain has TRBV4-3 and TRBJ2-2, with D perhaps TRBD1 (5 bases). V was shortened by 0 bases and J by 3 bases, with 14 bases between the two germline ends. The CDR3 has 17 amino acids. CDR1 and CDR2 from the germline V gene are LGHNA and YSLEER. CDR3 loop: CASSQDLAGPYTGELFF. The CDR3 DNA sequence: TGCGCCAGCAGCCAAGATTTAGCAGGGCCCTACACCGGGGAGCTGTTTTTT.

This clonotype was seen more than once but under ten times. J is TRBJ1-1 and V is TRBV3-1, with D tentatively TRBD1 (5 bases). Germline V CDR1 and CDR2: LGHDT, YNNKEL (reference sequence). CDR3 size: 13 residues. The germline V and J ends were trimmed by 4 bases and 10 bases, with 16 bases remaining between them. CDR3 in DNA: TGTGCCAGCAGCCTACTAGGAGGGGAGGGAGCTTTCTTT. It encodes CASSLLGGEGAFF.

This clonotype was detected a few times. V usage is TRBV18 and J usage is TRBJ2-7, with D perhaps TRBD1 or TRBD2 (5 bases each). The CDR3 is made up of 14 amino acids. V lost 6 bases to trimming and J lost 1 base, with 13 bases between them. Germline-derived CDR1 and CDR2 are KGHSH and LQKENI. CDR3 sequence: CASSPLGESYEQYV. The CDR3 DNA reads TGTGCCAGCTCTCCGCTGGGGGAATCCTACGAGCAGTACGTC.

In nucleotides, the CDR3 is TGCAGCGTTACCCCCCGGTGGGGCACTGAAGCTTTCTTT. Residues: CSVTPRWGTEAFF. The V gene is TRBV29-1, the J gene TRBJ1-1; D unclear. The V end lost 5 bases, the J end lost 4 bases, and 14 bases lay between the germline ends. This CDR3 has 13 residues. Germline V gene lookup returns CDR1 SQVTM and CDR2 ANQGSEA.

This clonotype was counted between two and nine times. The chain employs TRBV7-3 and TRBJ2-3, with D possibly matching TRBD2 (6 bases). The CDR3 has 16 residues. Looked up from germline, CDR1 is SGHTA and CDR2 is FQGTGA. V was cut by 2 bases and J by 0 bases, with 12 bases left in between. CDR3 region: CASSLYGGASTDTQYF. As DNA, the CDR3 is TGTGCCAGCAGCTTATACGGGGGAGCTAGCACAGATACGCAGTATTTT. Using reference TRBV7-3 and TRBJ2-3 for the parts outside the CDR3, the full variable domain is GAGVSQTPSNKVTEKGKYVELRCDPISGHTALYWYRQSLGQGPEFLIYFQGTGAADDSGLPNDRFFAVRPEGSVSTLKIQRTERGDSAVYLCASSLYGGASTDTQYFGPGTRLTVL.

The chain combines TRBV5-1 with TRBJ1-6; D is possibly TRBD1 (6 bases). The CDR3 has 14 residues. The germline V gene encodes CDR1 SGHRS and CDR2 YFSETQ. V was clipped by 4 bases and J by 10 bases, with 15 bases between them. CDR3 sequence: CASSPRGDESPLHF. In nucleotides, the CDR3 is TGCGCCAGCAGCCCCAGGGGAGATGAGTCACCCCTCCACTTT.

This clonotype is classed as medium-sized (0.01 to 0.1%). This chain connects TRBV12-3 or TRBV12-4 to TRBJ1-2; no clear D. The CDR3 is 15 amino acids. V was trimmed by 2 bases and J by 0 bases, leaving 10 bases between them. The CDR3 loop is CASSLISLANYGYTF. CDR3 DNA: TGTGCCAGCAGTTTAATCTCCCTAGCTAACTATGGCTACACCTTC.

The CDR3: CASSLARAGYGYTF. In DNA form, the CDR3 reads TGTGCCAGCAGCTTAGCTAGGGCCGGCTATGGCTACACCTTC. The J gene is TRBJ1-2, the V gene TRBV7-2; D not resolved. Germline-derived CDR1 and CDR2 are SGHTA and FQGNSA. The CDR3 has 14 residues. The V gene lost 0 bases and the J gene lost 4 bases, with 9 bases spanning the gap.

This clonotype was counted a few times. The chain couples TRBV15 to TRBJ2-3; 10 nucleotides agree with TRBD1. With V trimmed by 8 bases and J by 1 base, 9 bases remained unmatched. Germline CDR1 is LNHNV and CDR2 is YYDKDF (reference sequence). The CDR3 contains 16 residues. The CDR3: CATESGTGEGTDTQYF. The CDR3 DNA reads TGTGCCACCGAAAGCGGGACAGGGGAGGGCACAGATACGCAGTATTTT.

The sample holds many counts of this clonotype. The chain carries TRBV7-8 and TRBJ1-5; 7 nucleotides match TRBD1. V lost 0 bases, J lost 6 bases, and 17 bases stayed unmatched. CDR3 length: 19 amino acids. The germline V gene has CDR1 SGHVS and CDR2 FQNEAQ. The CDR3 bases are TGTGCCAGCAGCTTAGCGAGCAGGGGGTCATCGGGATCCTCTCAGCCCCAGCATTTT. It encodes CASSLASRGSSGSSQPQHF.

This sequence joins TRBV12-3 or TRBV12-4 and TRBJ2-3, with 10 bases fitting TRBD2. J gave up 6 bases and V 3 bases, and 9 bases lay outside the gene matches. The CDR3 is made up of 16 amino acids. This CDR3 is CASSLISGGRVDTQYF. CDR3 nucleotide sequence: TGTGCCAGCAGTTTGATTAGCGGGGGGCGTGTGGATACGCAGTATTTT.

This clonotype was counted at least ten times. CDR3 loop: CASSFTGSGRNEQFF. The CDR3 region has the DNA TGTGCCAGCAGCTTCACAGGATCCGGTCGCAATGAGCAGTTCTTC. J is TRBJ2-1 and V is TRBV7-2, with D perhaps TRBD1 (5 bases). There are 15 residues in the CDR3. From germline, CDR1 is SGHTA and CDR2 FQGNSA. V shed 3 bases and J shed 6 bases, with 15 bases lying between them.